This TCR beta chain was captured in a study of T cell responses to AZD1222 COVID-19 vaccine. The protocol was immunoSEQ multiplex PCR, while the TCRdb copy is restricted to in-frame clones and leaves out a portion. The profile covers around 160,000 clones, with nearly 90% appearing a single time and around 4.9% taken by the ten largest. This specimen consisted of peripheral blood, obtained on day 0 of AZD1222 vaccination. This TCR was sampled from an adult in good health.

CDR3 bases: TGTGCCAGCAGTCCATCGACAGGAATGAACACTGAAGCTTTCTTT. Protein sequence: CASSPSTGMNTEAFF. The chain combines TRBV27 with TRBJ1-1; possible D gene TRBD1, 6 bases. V lost 5 bases to trimming and J lost 0 bases, with 13 bases between them. From germline, CDR1 is MNHEY and CDR2 SMNVEV (reference sequence). The CDR3 has 15 amino acids.